The sequence of this TCR beta chain was determined in a study of blood T cell repertoires in COVID-19. CDR1 and CDR2 from the germline V gene are LGHDT and YNNKEL (reference sequence). V was clipped by 0 bases and J by 0 bases, with 12 bases between them. This CDR3 contains 17 residues. Assignments of participants to cohorts depended upon their own reported clinical history. What the recovered Cohort 3 donors had was two negative PCRs, clearance, or symptom resolution. In the authors' methods: Amplifying reference gene primers gave estimates of nucleated cell counts. Assay: immunoSEQ multiplex PCR; the TCRdb copy retains only in-frame clones and omits some. For V, J and clone size, that table is used; D and trimming come from the DNA. The data hold about 480,000 clones, with over 75% observed a single time.

The sample taken for sequencing was PBMCs or T cells enriched from blood (not recorded which). The chain couples TRBV3-1 (or the pseudogene TRBV3-2) to TRBJ2-1; D not resolved. The receptor was derived from a woman aged 40 to 55 who had recovered from COVID-19. CDR3 residues: CASSQDKMENSYNEQFF. The CDR3 DNA follows: TGTGCCAGCAGCCAAGATAAGATGGAGAACTCCTACAATGAGCAGTTCTTC.